The 11 T cell receptor beta chains given below trace back to one sample, sequenced in a study of Graves' ophthalmopathy and Graves' hyperthyroidism. RNA transcripts were the source from which TCR beta CDR3 regions were amplified. Second-round multiplex PCR came after first-round RT-PCR with HTBI primers. TCRdb called the multiplex PCR reads again in MiXCR, with one record for every CDR3 protein. The sample lists some 410,000 distinct CDR3 sequences, over 20% occurring once. Source material: peripheral blood. The receptors were sampled from a woman under 30 with stable Graves' hyperthyroidism.

This clonotype was recorded at least ten times. The genes are TRBV27 and TRBJ1-2; D is unclear. Germline values: CDR1 MNHEY, CDR2 SMNVEV (reference sequence). This CDR3 has 13 amino acids. Trimming left V 4 bases short and J 8 bases short, with 14 bases between. CDR3 coding DNA: TGTGCCAGCAGTTCCGCTTTTGGCTTAGGCTACACCTTC. Its translation is CASSSAFGLGYTF.

This chain uses TRBV6-2 or TRBV6-3 with TRBJ1-5, with TRBD1 matching over 7 bases. This CDR3 has 15 amino acids. Germline CDR1 MNHEY, CDR2 SVGEGT. V was clipped by 0 bases and J by 7 bases; unmatched bases: 6. The CDR3 nucleotides are TGTGCCAGCAGTTACTCGACAGGGAAGTGGCAGCCCCAGCATTTT. It encodes CASSYSTGKWQPQHF.

At least ten counts were recorded for this clonotype. The chain employs TRBV19 and TRBJ2-7; 7 nucleotides align to TRBD2. CDR1 is LNHDA and CDR2 is SQIVND in the germline V gene (reference sequence). After removal of 9 bases from V and 0 bases from J, the junction contained 5 bases not matched to a gene. The CDR3 contains 13 residues. CDR3 nucleotides: TGTGCCAGCGGGCGGGGGAGCTCCTACGAGCAGTACTTC. It translates to CASGRGSSYEQYF.

This clonotype was picked up many times. The rearrangement uses TRBV6-2 or TRBV6-3 and TRBJ2-7; D ambiguous. Between the trimmed V and J ends, which lost 4 bases and 2 bases, there was a span of 12 bases. The CDR3 is made up of 14 amino acids. Germline-derived CDR1 and CDR2 are MNHEY and SVGEGT. CDR3 sequence (DNA): TGTGCCAGCAGTTCTACAGCTATTACCTACGAGCAGTACTTC. It codes for CASSSTAITYEQYF.

This clonotype was counted at least ten times. The CDR3 DNA reads as TGTGCCAGCAGCTTAAAATCTGGAAACACCATATATTTT. Amino acids: CASSLKSGNTIYF. The J gene is TRBJ1-3, the V gene TRBV7-9; D not certain. V dropped 2 bases and J dropped 1 base, with 3 bases sitting between them. Germline CDR1 SEHNR, CDR2 FQNEAQ (reference sequence). CDR3 length equals 13 residues.

This chain uses TRBV7-2 with TRBJ2-7; tentatively, D is TRBD1 (6 bases). Trimming took 5 bases from V and 2 from J, leaving 13 bases between them. The V gene's germline CDR1 is SGHTA and CDR2 FQGNSA. The CDR3 consists of 14 residues. The CDR3 DNA is TGTGCCAGCAGCGATCACAGGGTCCCCTACGAGCAGTACTTC. Translated, it gives CASSDHRVPYEQYF.

This clonotype has at least ten counts. This CDR3 is CASKNLAGPPGETQYF. The CDR3 DNA reads TGTGCCAGCAAGAATCTAGCGGGACCCCCCGGGGAGACCCAGTACTTC. V gene TRBV2 combines with J gene TRBJ2-5; 9 nucleotides line up with TRBD2. The germline CDR1 and CDR2 sequences are SNHLY and FYNNEI. V lost 7 bases to trimming and J lost 5 bases; unmatched junction nucleotides: 14. The CDR3 is 16 amino acids.

This clonotype appeared a single time. V is TRBV28 and J is TRBJ1-5; 9 nucleotides align to TRBD1. This CDR3 spans 16 amino acids. Trimming took 7 bases from V and 3 from J; bases not matched to a gene: 10. The germline V gene encodes CDR1 MDHEN and CDR2 SYDVKM. The CDR3 region is CASNLQGAYFNQPQHF. The CDR3 bases are TGTGCCAGCAACTTACAGGGGGCGTATTTCAATCAGCCCCAGCATTTT.

Many counts were recorded for this clonotype. V and J are TRBV20-1 and TRBJ1-2, with D perhaps TRBD1 (6 bases). CDR3 size: 12 residues. The V end was cut by 3 bases, the J end by 8 bases, with 13 bases between. The germline gives CDR1 DFQATT, CDR2 SNEGSKA (reference sequence). CDR3 sequence (DNA): TGCAGTGCTAGTTGGGGGCGGCGCGGCTACACCTTC. It specifies CSASWGRRGYTF.

This rearrangement joins TRBV7-9 to TRBJ1-5, with D tentatively TRBD1 (6 bases). There are 14 residues in the CDR3. CDR1 is SEHNR, CDR2 FQNEAQ, per germline (reference sequence). Trimming removed 4 bases at V and 3 bases at J, with 10 bases between. CDR3 DNA sequence: TGTGCCAGCAGCTCCCAGGGACACAATCAGCCCCAGCATTTT. This translates into CASSSQGHNQPQHF.

The chain links TRBV5-1 to TRBJ2-7; 11 bases align to TRBD2. The CDR3 spans 15 residues. The germline gives CDR1 SGHRS, CDR2 YFSETQ. Unmatched junction bases numbered 7, after V lost 5 bases and J lost 3 bases. The CDR3 loop reads CASRVPGLADYEQYF. The CDR3 DNA reads TGCGCCAGCAGGGTACCGGGACTAGCGGACTACGAGCAGTACTTC.